These 8 T cell receptor beta chains came from one sample sequenced in a study of cytomegalovirus exposure and HLA in healthy donors. This PCR relied on a set of 60 Vbeta primers and 13 Jbeta primers. TCRdb keeps only in-frame clones here, not all; method: immunoSEQ multiplex PCR. Of about 130,000 clones detected, around three quarters appear once; the ten largest clones hold approximately 2%. Input material: PBMCs. These receptors originate from a man aged 18 to 30 in good health and CMV-seronegative.

This clone was counted a single time. Written as DNA, the CDR3 is TGCGCCAGCAGCCAACAATTGCCCCAAGAGACCCAGTACTTC. Amino acids: CASSQQLPQETQYF. The chain has TRBV5-1 and TRBJ2-5; D ambiguous. V was clipped by 4 bases and J by 1 base, with 11 bases between them. CDR1 is SGHRS and CDR2 is YFSETQ in the germline V gene. This CDR3 comprises 14 residues.

V and J are TRBV9 and TRBJ1-1; D is undetermined. Germline CDR1 SGDLS, CDR2 YYNGEE. The CDR3 sequence is 14 residues long. V lost 0 bases and J 0 bases, leaving 6 bases between the germline ends. The CDR3: CASSVGGMNTEAFF. The CDR3 bases are TGTGCCAGCAGCGTAGGCGGGATGAACACTGAAGCTTTCTTT.

The chain has TRBV7-2 and TRBJ2-3; D is unclear. CDR3 size: 13 residues. Germline V gene data show CDR1 as SGHTA and CDR2 as FQGNSA. V was cut by 1 base and J by 4 bases, with 6 bases left in between. In DNA, the CDR3 is TGTGCCAGCAGCTTAGTGAGGCCAGATACGCAGTATTTT. Translated, it gives CASSLVRPDTQYF. The full variable domain, rest sourced from reference TRBV7-2 and TRBJ2-3, is GAGVSQSPSNKVTEKGKDVELRCDPISGHTALYWYRQSLGQGLEFLIYFQGNSAPDKSGLPSDRFSAERTGGSVSTLTIQRTQQEDSAVYLCASSLVRPDTQYFGPGTRLTVL.

The chain employs TRBV19 and TRBJ2-5; maybe TRBD2 (6 bases). V was trimmed by 5 bases and J by 5 bases, leaving 18 bases between them. This CDR3 comprises 15 residues. The germline gives CDR1 LNHDA, CDR2 SQIVND (reference sequence). CDR3 sequence (DNA): TGTGCCAGTAGTCTCGGACTGCGGGGAACGGAGACCCAGTACTTC. Translation: CASSLGLRGTETQYF.

The chain employs TRBV6-4 and TRBJ1-1, with D possibly matching TRBD1 (5 bases). Per germline, CDR1 MRHNA and CDR2 SNTAGT. Trimming took off 6 bases at V and 3 bases at J, with 11 bases between the two ends. This CDR3 is 13 amino acids long. The CDR3 region is CASSAQVDTEAFF. The CDR3 coding sequence is TGTGCCAGCAGCGCACAGGTGGACACTGAAGCTTTCTTT.

This chain links TRBV11-2 with TRBJ1-2; no firm D call. The germline gives CDR1 SGHAT, CDR2 FQNNGV. Trimming removed 1 base from V and 5 bases from J, with 5 bases in between. The CDR3 loop spans 12 amino acids. The DNA for the CDR3 is TGTGCCAGCAGCTTAGTGGAGTATGGCTACACCTTC. Protein sequence: CASSLVEYGYTF.

CDR3 nucleotides: TGTGCCAGCAGTTTACTAGTGCGGGGGGGCTATGGCTACACCTTC. Translated, it gives CASSLLVRGGYGYTF. This chain links TRBV28 with TRBJ1-2, with D perhaps TRBD1 (5 bases). The CDR3 sequence is 15 residues long. Germline V gene data show CDR1 as MDHEN and CDR2 as SYDVKM. The V end lost 2 bases, the J end lost 4 bases, and 14 bases lay between the germline ends.

This sequence joins TRBV19 and TRBJ2-1, with TRBD2 matching over 9 bases. The V segment lost 3 bases and the J segment 7 bases; nucleotides outside the gene matches: 13. The CDR3 sequence is 17 residues long. The V gene's germline CDR1 is LNHDA and CDR2 SQIVND (reference sequence). The CDR3 DNA is TGTGCCAGTAGTATTCTGATCGCGGGAGGGCCTAGGAATGAGCAGTTCTTC. As protein: CASSILIAGGPRNEQFF. Full variable domain (rest looked up from reference TRBV19 and TRBJ2-1): DGGITQSPKYLFRKEGQNVTLSCEQNLNHDAMYWYRQDPGQGLRLIYYSQIVNDFQKGDIAEGYSVSREKKESFPLTVTSAQKNPTAFYLCASSILIAGGPRNEQFFGPGTRLTVL.